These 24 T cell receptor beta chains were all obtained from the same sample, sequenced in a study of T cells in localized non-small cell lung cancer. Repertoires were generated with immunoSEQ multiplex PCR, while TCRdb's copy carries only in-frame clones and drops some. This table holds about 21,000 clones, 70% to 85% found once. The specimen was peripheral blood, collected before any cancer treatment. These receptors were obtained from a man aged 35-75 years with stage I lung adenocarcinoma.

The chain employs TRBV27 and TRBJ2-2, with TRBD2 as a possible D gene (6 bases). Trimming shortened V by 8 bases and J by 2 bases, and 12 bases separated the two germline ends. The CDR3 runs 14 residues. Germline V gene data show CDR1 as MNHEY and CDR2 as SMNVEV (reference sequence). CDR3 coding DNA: TGTGCCAGCCCTAGGAGGGGTAACACCGGGGAGCTGTTTTTT. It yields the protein CASPRRGNTGELFF.

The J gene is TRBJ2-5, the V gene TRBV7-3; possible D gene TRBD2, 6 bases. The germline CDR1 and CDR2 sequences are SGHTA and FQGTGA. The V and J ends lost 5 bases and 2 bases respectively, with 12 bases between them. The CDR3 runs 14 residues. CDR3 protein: CASSRGGGQETQYF. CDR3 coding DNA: TGTGCCAGCAGCCGAGGTGGGGGGCAAGAGACCCAGTACTTC.

The CDR3 bases are TGTGCCAGCGATGGAGAAGCGGGGGGGGCTGGGTCGCAGTATTTT. Translating it yields CASDGEAGGAGSQYF. The chain uses TRBV7-9 and TRBJ2-3; TRBD2 matches 10 bases. V shed 8 bases, J shed 10 bases, and the junction held 15 bases outside the gene matches. Germline V lookup: CDR1 SEHNR, CDR2 FQNEAQ (reference sequence). The CDR3 runs to 15 residues.

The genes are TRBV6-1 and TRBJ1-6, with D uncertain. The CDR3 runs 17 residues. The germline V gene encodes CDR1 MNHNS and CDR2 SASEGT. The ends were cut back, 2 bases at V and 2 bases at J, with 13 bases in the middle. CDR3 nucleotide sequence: TGTGCCAGCAGTGAATGGGCGATAGGCACCTATAATTCACCCCTCCACTTT. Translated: CASSEWAIGTYNSPLHF.

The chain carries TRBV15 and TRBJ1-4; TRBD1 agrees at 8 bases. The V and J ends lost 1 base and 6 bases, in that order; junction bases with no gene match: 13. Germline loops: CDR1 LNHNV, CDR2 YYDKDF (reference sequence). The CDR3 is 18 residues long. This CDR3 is CATSRALPGGTGDEKLFF. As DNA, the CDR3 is TGTGCCACCAGCAGAGCGTTACCCGGGGGGACAGGAGATGAAAAACTGTTTTTT.

The CDR3 DNA sequence: TGTGCCAGCAGTAAAGGCCAAGTCAATCAGCCCCAGCATTTT. Encoded protein: CASSKGQVNQPQHF. The V call is TRBV2, the J call TRBJ1-5; the D is unclear. Trimming cost V 5 bases and J 3 bases, with 11 bases left between them. CDR3 length: 14 residues. The germline V gene encodes CDR1 SNHLY and CDR2 FYNNEI.

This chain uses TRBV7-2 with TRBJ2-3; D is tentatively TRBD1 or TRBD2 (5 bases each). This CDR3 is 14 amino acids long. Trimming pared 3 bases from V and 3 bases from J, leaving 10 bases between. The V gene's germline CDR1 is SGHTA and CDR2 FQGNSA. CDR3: CASSFGTATDTQYF. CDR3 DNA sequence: TGTGCCAGCAGCTTCGGGACGGCTACAGATACGCAGTATTTT.

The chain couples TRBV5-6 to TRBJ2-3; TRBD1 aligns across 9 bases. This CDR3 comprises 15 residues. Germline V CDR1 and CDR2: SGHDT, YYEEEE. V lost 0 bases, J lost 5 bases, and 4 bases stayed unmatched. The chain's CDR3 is CASSLGGQGLDTQYF. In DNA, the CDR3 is TGTGCCAGCAGCTTGGGTGGACAGGGGTTAGATACGCAGTATTTT.

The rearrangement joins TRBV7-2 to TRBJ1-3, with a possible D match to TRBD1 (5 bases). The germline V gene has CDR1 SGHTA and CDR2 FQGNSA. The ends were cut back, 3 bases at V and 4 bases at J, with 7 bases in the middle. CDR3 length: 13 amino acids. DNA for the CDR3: TGTGCCAGCAGCTTGAGGGGAGGAAACACCATATATTTT. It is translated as CASSLRGGNTIYF.

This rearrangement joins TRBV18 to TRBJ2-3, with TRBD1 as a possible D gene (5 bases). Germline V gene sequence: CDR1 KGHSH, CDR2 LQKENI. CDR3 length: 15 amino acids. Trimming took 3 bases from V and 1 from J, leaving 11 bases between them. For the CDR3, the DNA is TGTGCCAGCTCACCTCTGCAGGGCCGCACAGATACGCAGTATTTT. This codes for CASSPLQGRTDTQYF.

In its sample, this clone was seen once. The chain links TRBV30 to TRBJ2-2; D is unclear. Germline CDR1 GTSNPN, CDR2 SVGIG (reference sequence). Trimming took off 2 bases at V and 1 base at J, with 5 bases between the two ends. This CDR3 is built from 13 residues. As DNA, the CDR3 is TGTGCCTGGAGTCCATGGAACACCGGGGAGCTGTTTTTT. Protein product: CAWSPWNTGELFF.

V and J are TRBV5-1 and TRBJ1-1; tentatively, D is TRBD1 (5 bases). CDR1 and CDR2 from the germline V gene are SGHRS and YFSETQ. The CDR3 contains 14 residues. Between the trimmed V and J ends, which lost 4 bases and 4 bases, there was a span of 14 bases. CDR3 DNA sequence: TGCGCCAGCAGCCCAGGGATTTTGGGCACTGAAGCTTTCTTT. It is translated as CASSPGILGTEAFF.

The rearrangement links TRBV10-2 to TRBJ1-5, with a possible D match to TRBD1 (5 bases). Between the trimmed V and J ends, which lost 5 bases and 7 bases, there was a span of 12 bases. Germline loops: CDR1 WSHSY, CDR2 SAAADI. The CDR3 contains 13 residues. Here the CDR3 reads CASSKGTVQPQHF. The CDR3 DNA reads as TGCGCCAGCAGTAAAGGGACGGTACAGCCCCAGCATTTT.

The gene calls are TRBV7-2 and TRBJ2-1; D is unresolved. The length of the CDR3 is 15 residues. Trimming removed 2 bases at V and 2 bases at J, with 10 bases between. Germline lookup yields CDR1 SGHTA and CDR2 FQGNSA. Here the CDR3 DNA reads TGTGCCAGCAGCTTACGGGTGGATCCCTACAATGAGCAGTTCTTC. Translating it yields CASSLRVDPYNEQFF.

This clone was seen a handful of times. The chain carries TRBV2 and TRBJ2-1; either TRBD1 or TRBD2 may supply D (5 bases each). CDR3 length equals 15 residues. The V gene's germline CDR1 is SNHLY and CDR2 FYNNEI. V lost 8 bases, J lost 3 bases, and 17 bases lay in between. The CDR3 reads CASFEGLGYYNEQFF. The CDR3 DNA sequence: TGTGCCAGCTTCGAGGGGCTCGGGTACTACAATGAGCAGTTCTTC.

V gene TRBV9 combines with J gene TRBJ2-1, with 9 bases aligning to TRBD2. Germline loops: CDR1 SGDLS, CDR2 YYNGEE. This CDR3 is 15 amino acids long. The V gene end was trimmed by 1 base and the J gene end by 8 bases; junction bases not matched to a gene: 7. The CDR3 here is CASSVIAGVADEQFF. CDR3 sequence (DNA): TGTGCCAGCAGCGTAATAGCGGGAGTGGCGGATGAGCAGTTCTTC.

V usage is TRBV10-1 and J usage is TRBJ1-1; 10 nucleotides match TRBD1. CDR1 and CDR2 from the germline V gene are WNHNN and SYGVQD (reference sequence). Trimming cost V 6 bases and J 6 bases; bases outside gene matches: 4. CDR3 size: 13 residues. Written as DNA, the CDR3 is TGCGCCAGCAGCGAAGGACAGGGGGCTGAAGCTTTCTTT. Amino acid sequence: CASSEGQGAEAFF.

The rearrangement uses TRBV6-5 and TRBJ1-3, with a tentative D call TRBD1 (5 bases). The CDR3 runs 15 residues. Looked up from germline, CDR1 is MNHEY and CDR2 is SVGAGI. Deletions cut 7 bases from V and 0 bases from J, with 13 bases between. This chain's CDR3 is CASTPGRNSGNTIYF. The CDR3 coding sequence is TGTGCCAGCACCCCAGGGAGAAACTCTGGAAACACCATATATTTT.

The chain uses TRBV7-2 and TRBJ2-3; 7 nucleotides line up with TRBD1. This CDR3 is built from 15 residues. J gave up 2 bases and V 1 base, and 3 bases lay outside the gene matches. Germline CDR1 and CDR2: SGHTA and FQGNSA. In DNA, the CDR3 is TGTGCCAGCAGCTTAGACAGGGGAGACACAGATACGCAGTATTTT. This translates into CASSLDRGDTDTQYF.

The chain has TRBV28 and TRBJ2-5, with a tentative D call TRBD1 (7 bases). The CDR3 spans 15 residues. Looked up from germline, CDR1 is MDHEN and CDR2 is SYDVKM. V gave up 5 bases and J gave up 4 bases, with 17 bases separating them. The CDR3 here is CASSPQTGTGETQYF. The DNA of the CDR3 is TGTGCCAGCAGTCCACAGACAGGGACTGGAGAGACCCAGTACTTC.

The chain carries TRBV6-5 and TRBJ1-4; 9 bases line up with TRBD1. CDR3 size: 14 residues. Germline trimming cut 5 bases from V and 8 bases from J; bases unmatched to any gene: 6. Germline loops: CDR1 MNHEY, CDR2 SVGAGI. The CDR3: CASSAQGAVEKLFF. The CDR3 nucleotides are TGTGCCAGCAGTGCACAGGGGGCGGTCGAAAAACTGTTTTTT.

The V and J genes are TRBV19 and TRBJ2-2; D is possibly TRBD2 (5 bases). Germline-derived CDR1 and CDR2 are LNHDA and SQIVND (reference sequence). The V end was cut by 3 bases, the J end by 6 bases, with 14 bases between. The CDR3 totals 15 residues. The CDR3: CASSIEASRPGELFF. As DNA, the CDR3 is TGTGCCAGTAGTATCGAGGCTAGCAGGCCCGGGGAGCTGTTTTTT.

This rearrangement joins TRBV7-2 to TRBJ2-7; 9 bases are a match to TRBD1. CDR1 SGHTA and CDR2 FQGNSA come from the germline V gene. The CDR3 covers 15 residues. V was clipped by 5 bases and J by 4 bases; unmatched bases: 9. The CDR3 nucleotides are TGTGCCAGCAGCCCCGGGACAGGGCGGGTATACGAGCAGTACTTC. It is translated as CASSPGTGRVYEQYF.

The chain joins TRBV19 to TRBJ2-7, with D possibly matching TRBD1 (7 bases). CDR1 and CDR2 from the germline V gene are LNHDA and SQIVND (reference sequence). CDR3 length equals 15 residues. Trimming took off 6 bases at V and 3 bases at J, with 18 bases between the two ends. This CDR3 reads CASRTAAGQFYEQYF. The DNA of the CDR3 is TGTGCCAGTAGAACCGCCGCGGGACAGTTCTACGAGCAGTACTTC.